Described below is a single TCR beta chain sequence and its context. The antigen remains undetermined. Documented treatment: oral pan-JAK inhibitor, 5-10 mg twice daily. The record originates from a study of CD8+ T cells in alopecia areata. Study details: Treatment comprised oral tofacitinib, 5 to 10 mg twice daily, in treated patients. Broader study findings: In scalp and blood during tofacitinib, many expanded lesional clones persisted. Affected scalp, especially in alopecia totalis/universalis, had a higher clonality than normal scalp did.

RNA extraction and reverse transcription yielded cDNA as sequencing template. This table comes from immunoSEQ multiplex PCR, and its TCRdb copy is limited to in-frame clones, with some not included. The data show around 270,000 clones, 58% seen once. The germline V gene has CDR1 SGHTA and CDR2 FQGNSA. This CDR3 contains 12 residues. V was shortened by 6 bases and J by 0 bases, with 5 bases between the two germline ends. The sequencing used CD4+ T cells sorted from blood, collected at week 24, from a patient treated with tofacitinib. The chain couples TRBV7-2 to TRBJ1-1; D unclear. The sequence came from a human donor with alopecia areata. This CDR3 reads CASRGVNTEAFF. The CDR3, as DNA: TGTGCCAGCAGAGGAGTGAACACTGAAGCTTTCTTT.